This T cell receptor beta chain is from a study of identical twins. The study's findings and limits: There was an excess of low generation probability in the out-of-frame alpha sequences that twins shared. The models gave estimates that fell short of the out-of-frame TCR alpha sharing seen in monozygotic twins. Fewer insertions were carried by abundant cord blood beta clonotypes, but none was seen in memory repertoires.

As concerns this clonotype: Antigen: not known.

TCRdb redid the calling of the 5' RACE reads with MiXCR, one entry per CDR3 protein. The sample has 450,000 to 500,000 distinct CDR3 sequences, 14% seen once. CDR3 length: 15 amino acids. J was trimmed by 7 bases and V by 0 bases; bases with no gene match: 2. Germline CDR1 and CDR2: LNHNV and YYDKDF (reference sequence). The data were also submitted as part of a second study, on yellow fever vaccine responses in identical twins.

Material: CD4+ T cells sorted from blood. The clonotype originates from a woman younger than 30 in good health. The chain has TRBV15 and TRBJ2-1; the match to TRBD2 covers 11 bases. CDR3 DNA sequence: TGTGCCACCAGCAGAGAGGCTAGCGGGAGGAATGAGCAGTTCTTC. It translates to CATSREASGRNEQFF.